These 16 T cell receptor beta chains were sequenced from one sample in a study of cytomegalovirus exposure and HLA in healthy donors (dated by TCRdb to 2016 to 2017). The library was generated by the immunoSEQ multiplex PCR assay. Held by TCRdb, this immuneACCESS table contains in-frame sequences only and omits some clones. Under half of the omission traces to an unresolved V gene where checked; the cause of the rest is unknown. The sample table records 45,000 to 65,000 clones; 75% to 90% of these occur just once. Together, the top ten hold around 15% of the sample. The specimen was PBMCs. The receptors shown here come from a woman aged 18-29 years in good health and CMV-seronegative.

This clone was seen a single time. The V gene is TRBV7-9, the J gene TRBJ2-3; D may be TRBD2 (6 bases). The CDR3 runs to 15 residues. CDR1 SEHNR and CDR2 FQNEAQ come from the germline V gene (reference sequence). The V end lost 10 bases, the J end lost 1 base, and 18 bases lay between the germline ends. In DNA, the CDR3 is TGTGCCACCCGGCCTTCGGGACTTCGCACAGATACGCAGTATTTT. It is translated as CATRPSGLRTDTQYF.

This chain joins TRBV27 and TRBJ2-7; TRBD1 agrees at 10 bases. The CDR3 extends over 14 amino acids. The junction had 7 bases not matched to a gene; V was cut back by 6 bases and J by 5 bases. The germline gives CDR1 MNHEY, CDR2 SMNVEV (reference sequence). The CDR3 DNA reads TGTGCCAGCAGGGGGTGGACAGGGGGGGACGAGCAGTACTTC. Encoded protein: CASRGWTGGDEQYF.

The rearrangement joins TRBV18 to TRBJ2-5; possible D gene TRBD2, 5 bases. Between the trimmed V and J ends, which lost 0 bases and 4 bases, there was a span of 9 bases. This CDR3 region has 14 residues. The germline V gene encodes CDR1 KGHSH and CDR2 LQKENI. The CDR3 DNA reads TGTGCCAGCTCACCACCGATAGCGTTAGAGACCCAGTACTTC. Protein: CASSPPIALETQYF.

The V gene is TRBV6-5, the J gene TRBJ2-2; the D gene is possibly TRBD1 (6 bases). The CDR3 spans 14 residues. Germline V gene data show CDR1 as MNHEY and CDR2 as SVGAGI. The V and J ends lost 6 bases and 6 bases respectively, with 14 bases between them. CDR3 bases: TGTGCCAGCAGGCCCCCGGCAGGGGCCGGGGAGCTGTTTTTT. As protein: CASRPPAGAGELFF.

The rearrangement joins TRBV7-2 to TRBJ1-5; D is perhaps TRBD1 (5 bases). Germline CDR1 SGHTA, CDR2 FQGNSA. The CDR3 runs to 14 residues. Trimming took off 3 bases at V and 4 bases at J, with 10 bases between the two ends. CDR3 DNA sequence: TGTGCCAGCAGCTTCGGAAGGGGTAATCAGCCCCAGCATTTT. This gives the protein CASSFGRGNQPQHF.

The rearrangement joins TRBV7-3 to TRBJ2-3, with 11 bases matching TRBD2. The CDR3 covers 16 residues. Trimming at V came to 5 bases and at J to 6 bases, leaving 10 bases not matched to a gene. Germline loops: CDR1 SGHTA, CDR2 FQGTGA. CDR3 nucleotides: TGTGCCAGCAGCGCTATAGCGGGGGGGCCTAAGGATACGCAGTATTTT. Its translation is CASSAIAGGPKDTQYF.

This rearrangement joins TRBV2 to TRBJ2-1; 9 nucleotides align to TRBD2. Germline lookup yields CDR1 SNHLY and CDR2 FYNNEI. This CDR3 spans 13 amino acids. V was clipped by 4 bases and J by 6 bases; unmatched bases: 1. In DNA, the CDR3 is TGTGCCAGCAGTGTAGCGGGAGTCAATGAGCAGTTCTTC. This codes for CASSVAGVNEQFF.

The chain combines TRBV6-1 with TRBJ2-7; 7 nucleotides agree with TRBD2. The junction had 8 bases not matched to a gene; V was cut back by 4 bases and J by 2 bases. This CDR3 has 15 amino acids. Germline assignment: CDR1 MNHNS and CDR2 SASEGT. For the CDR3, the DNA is TGTGCCAGCAGTGGGACTAGAGGAACTACCTACGAGCAGTACTTC. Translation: CASSGTRGTTYEQYF.

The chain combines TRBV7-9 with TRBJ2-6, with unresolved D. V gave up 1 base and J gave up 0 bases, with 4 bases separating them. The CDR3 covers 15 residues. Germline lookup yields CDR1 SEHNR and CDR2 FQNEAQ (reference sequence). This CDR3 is CASSLGASGANVLTF. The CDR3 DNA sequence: TGTGCCAGCAGCTTAGGCGCCTCTGGGGCCAACGTCCTGACTTTC.

The CDR3 nucleotides are TGTGCCATCAGTGAGTCAATAGCAACGGAGACCCAGTACTTC. This translates into CAISESIATETQYF. The gene calls are TRBV10-3 and TRBJ2-5; D is ambiguous. CDR1 ENHRY and CDR2 SYGVKD come from the germline V gene. V lost 0 bases and J lost 5, with 10 bases in between. This CDR3 contains 14 residues.

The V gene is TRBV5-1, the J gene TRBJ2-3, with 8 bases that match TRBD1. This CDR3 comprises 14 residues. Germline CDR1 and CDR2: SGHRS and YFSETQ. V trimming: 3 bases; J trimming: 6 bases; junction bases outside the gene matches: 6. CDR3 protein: CASSSGQGRDTQYF. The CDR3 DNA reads TGCGCCAGCAGCTCCGGACAGGGTAGGGATACGCAGTATTTT.

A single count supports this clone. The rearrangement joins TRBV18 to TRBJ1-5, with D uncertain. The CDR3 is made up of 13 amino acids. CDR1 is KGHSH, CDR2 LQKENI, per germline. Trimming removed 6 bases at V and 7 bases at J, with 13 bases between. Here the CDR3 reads CASSPREDQPQHF. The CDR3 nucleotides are TGTGCCAGCTCCCCCCGGGAGGACCAGCCCCAGCATTTT.

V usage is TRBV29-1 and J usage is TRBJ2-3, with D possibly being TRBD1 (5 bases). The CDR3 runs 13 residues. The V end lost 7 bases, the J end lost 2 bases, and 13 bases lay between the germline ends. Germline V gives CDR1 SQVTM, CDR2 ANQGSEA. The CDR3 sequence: CSAGQGSTDTQYF. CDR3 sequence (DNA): TGCAGCGCTGGACAAGGATCCACAGATACGCAGTATTTT.

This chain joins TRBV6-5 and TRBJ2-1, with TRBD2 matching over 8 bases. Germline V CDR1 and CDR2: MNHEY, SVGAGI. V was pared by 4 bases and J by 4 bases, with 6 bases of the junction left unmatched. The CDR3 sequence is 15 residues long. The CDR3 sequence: CASSSLGLAYNEQFF. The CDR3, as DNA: TGTGCCAGCAGTTCCCTTGGACTAGCTTACAATGAGCAGTTCTTC.

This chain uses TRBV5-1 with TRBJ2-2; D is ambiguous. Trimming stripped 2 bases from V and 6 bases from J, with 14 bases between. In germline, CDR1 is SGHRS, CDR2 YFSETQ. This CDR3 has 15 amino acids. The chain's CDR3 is CASSLYTTTPGELFF. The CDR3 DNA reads TGCGCCAGCAGCTTATACACTACCACCCCCGGGGAGCTGTTTTTT.

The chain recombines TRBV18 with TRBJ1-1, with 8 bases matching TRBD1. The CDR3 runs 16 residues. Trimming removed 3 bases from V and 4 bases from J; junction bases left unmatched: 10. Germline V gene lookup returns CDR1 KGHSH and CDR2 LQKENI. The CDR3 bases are TGTGCCAGCTCACCGAACGGACAGGGAACGGGCACTGAAGCTTTCTTT. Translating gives CASSPNGQGTGTEAFF.